This T cell receptor (beta chain) was recovered during a study of shared clonotypes between healthy human individuals. The unsorted PBMC replicate PCRs were performed with 300 ng DNA, around 32,000 T cell genomes. The protocol was immunoSEQ multiplex PCR, while the TCRdb copy is restricted to in-frame clones and leaves out a portion. The sample yields about 480,000 clones, about four fifths seen once. Healthy and HIV-negative, the adult donors had no recent acute infections or vaccinations. The CDR3 extends over 15 amino acids. Germline values: CDR1 SGHNT, CDR2 YENEEA. Germline trimming cut 4 bases from V and 4 bases from J; bases unmatched to any gene: 8.

What was sequenced was PBMCs. This receptor was identified in a middle-aged woman in good health. Some clones in this sample may be carry-over from other donors' samples. The chain couples TRBV11-3 to TRBJ2-5, with 8 bases aligning to TRBD1. The CDR3 DNA follows: TGTGCCAGCAGCTCCCCTGCCACAGGGGGAGAGACCCAGTACTTC. Translating it yields CASSSPATGGETQYF.